This T cell receptor beta chain was profiled in a study of T cells after yellow fever vaccination. TCR cDNA was made by 5'RACE template switching, adding a universal primer site and UMIs. Each CDR3 protein is one row after TCRdb ran MiXCR on the 5' RACE reads. The table shows more than 300,000 distinct CDR3 sequences, with 3.5% to 4.5% occurring only once. With respect to this clonotype: Antigen specificity is unknown.

Study findings and constraints: Re-detected after boosting: most primary clones, almost 98% of CD4 and roughly 90% of CD8. The study noted that FACS-sorted repertoires could contain abundant clonotypes contaminating from the bulk population.

Germline V gene data show CDR1 as SEHNR and CDR2 as FQNEAQ (reference sequence). V lost 2 bases and J lost 0; bases outside the gene matches: 13. The CDR3 consists of 19 residues. V usage is TRBV7-9 and J usage is TRBJ1-1; 9 bases map to TRBD1. The receptor was derived from a man younger than 35 who received the YFV17D yellow fever vaccine. The material sequenced was PBMCs, taken 15 days after the yellow fever booster vaccination. This chain's CDR3 is CASSLPRDRAYTLNTEAFF. CDR3 DNA sequence: TGTGCCAGCAGCTTACCAAGGGACAGGGCCTACACCTTGAACACTGAAGCTTTCTTT. Combining the CDR3 with reference TRBV7-9 and TRBJ1-1 gives the whole variable domain DTGVSQNPRHKITKRGQNVTFRCDPISEHNRLYWYRQTLGQGPEFLTYFQNEAQLEKSRLLSDRFSAERPKGSFSTLEIQRTEQGDSAMYLCASSLPRDRAYTLNTEAFFGQGTRLTVV.